Presented here are 5 T cell receptor beta chains from one specimen sequenced in a study of blood T cell repertoires in COVID-19. Sequencing was performed with immunoSEQ multiplex PCR; in TCRdb, only in-frame clones are kept and a portion is missing. The sample consists of about 500,000 clones, about nine tenths of them appearing once. The sequenced sample consisted of PBMCs or T cells enriched from blood (not recorded which). These receptors were obtained from a woman in her late teens or twenties who had recovered from COVID-19.

This clone was recorded once. The DNA for the CDR3 is TGCGCCAGCAGTTCTGGGACTAGCGGGGGCACAGATACGCAGTATTTT. Translated, it gives CASSSGTSGGTDTQYF. The rearrangement joins TRBV5-1 to TRBJ2-3; 13 nucleotides line up with TRBD2. V lost 5 bases, J lost 1 base, and 4 bases stayed unmatched. This CDR3 contains 16 residues. CDR1 is SGHRS, CDR2 YFSETQ, per germline.

The chain couples TRBV15 to TRBJ2-7; tentatively, D is TRBD2 (5 bases). The CDR3 covers 13 residues. The V gene lost 5 bases and the J gene lost 4 bases, with 12 bases spanning the gap. Germline V CDR1 and CDR2: LNHNV, YYDKDF (reference sequence). CDR3 nucleotides: TGTGCCACCAGCTCGCAAGGCGGGTACGAGCAGTACTTC. Its protein is CATSSQGGYEQYF.

The chain combines TRBV11-2 with TRBJ2-1; maybe TRBD1 (5 bases). Trimming left V 5 bases short and J 8 bases short, with 13 bases between. The CDR3 is 13 amino acids. The V gene's germline CDR1 is SGHAT and CDR2 FQNNGV. The CDR3 nucleotides are TGTGCCAGCAGCAAGGACACGGACGATGAGCAGTTCTTC. Protein product: CASSKDTDDEQFF.

J is TRBJ1-4 and V is TRBV5-1, with D tentatively TRBD1 (6 bases). Germline CDR1 SGHRS, CDR2 YFSETQ. The CDR3 length is 15 residues. V lost 4 bases and J lost 8, with 18 bases in between. The DNA of the CDR3 is TGCGCCAGCAGCACCAGCGGCCCTCAGGGGGAAAAACTGTTTTTT. Protein sequence: CASSTSGPQGEKLFF.

The chain joins TRBV2 to TRBJ1-1; 7 bases map to TRBD1. With V trimmed by 4 bases and J by 0 bases, 8 bases remained unmatched. The CDR3 has 16 residues. Germline-derived CDR1 and CDR2 are SNHLY and FYNNEI. CDR3 DNA: TGTGCCAGCAGTGGCGGAGGGGGCAGGGTGAACACTGAAGCTTTCTTT. Residues: CASSGGGGRVNTEAFF.